Below are 8 T cell receptor beta chains sequenced from a single sample in a study of T cells after yellow fever vaccination. TCRdb reprocessed the 5' RACE reads via MiXCR and lists one record per CDR3 protein. The sample yields 200,000 to 300,000 distinct CDR3 sequences, about 3.7% seen once. The source material was PBMCs, sampled 15 days after the yellow fever booster vaccination. All receptors derive from a man aged 18 to 35 who received the YFV17D yellow fever vaccine.

This clonotype was detected many times. This rearrangement joins TRBV6-5 to TRBJ1-2; D not certain. The CDR3 extends over 14 amino acids. The germline gives CDR1 MNHEY, CDR2 SVGAGI. Trimming pared 6 bases from V and 0 bases from J, leaving 11 bases between. The CDR3 DNA is TGTGCCAGCAGACCGCTAACTACTAACTATGGCTACACCTTC. Protein sequence: CASRPLTTNYGYTF.

This clonotype was counted ten times or more. The chain combines TRBV7-8 with TRBJ1-5, with D perhaps TRBD1 (5 bases). V lost 5 bases to trimming and J lost 5 bases, with 22 bases between them. The CDR3 consists of 17 residues. The V gene's germline CDR1 is SGHVS and CDR2 FQNEAQ. This CDR3 reads CASSLDGRGGWHQPQHF. In nucleotides, the CDR3 is TGTGCCAGCAGCCTAGACGGTAGGGGAGGGTGGCATCAGCCCCAGCATTTT.

Many counts were recorded for this clonotype. The chain employs TRBV6-5 and TRBJ1-2; D unclear. Per the germline V gene, CDR1 is MNHEY and CDR2 is SVGAGI. The V and J ends lost 6 bases and 0 bases respectively, with 8 bases between them. There are 13 residues in the CDR3. For the CDR3, the DNA is TGTGCCAGCAGGGGCTGGGCTAACTATGGCTACACCTTC. It is translated as CASRGWANYGYTF.

In regard to this clonotype: This may be a read error, as it is one base from a much larger clone. The chain carries TRBV9 and TRBJ2-7; D ambiguous. Germline loops: CDR1 SGDLS, CDR2 YYNGEE. The CDR3 contains 13 residues. In DNA form, the CDR3 reads TGTGCCAGCAGCCCCGACATCTCCTACGAGCAGTGCTTC. Translating gives CASSPDISYEQCF.

This clonotype was detected ten times or more. The junction departs from germline at one end; a sequencing error may be responsible. The chain couples TRBV6-5 to TRBJ1-6, with 7 positions matching TRBD1. CDR3 length: 13 amino acids. Germline lookup yields CDR1 MNHEY and CDR2 SVGAGI. The CDR3 DNA sequence: TGTGCCAGCAGACTACAGGGGATTGCACCCCTCCACTTC. It yields the protein CASRLQGIAPLHF.

This clonotype has at least ten counts. The chain links TRBV24-1 to TRBJ2-2; 7 bases fit TRBD2. V was clipped by 9 bases and J by 4 bases; unmatched bases: 10. Per germline, CDR1 KGHDR and CDR2 SFDVKD. The CDR3 has 15 amino acids. The CDR3 coding sequence is TGTGCCACCGCGCCCTACGGGGGGATCACCGGGGAGCTGTTTTTT. It codes for CATAPYGGITGELFF.

This clonotype was picked up many times. The rearrangement uses TRBV20-1 and TRBJ2-3; 10 bases line up with TRBD1. Trimming cost V 6 bases and J 1 base; bases outside gene matches: 1. From germline, CDR1 is DFQATT and CDR2 SNEGSKA (reference sequence). This CDR3 contains 13 residues. The CDR3 protein is CSAGTGGTDTQYF. CDR3 sequence (DNA): TGCAGTGCCGGGACAGGGGGCACAGATACGCAGTATTTT.

This clonotype was seen only a few times. The chain employs TRBV4-3 and TRBJ1-6, with D unresolved. The length of the CDR3 is 12 residues. Germline loops: CDR1 LGHNA, CDR2 YSLEER. With 0 bases removed from V and 8 bases from J, the gap between germline ends came to 2 bases. The CDR3 here is CASSQDYSPLHF. The CDR3 DNA reads TGCGCCAGCAGCCAAGACTATTCACCCCTCCACTTT.